This passage covers 27 T cell receptor beta chains from one sample sequenced in a study of cytomegalovirus exposure and HLA in healthy donors. The study ran its PCR with 60 Vbeta and 13 Jbeta primers. Sequenced by immunoSEQ multiplex PCR; TCRdb stores in-frame clones only, minus some. The table records 100,000 to 150,000 clones, 65% to 75% of them present only once. The sequencing sample was made of PBMCs. The receptor set was obtained from a woman aged 50 to 60 in good health and CMV-seropositive.

The chain combines TRBV6-5 with TRBJ1-5, with TRBD1 matching 11 bases. This CDR3 has 16 residues. Germline trimming cut 8 bases from V and 5 bases from J; bases unmatched to any gene: 11. CDR1 MNHEY and CDR2 SVGAGI come from the germline V gene. The CDR3, as DNA: TGTGCCAGCTGTTCGGGACAGGGGGTCCGGGATCAGCCCCAGCATTTT. Amino acid sequence: CASCSGQGVRDQPQHF.

The rearrangement joins TRBV7-7 to TRBJ2-5, with a weak D call TRBD1 (6 bases). The CDR3 is 16 residues long. The V end was cut by 5 bases, the J end by 1 base, with 17 bases between. Per germline, CDR1 SSHAT and CDR2 FNYEAQ (reference sequence). The CDR3 DNA sequence: TGTGCCAGCAGCCCATGGAAAAAAGGGGGCCAAGAGACCCAGTACTTC. Translation: CASSPWKKGGQETQYF. The variable domain in full, with the rest retrieved from reference TRBV7-7 and TRBJ2-5, is GAGVSQSPRYKVTKRGQDVTLRCDPISSHATLYWYQQALGQGPEFLTYFNYEAQPDKSGLPSDRFSAERPEGSISTLTIQRTEQRDSAMYRCASSPWKKGGQETQYFGPGTRLLVL.

The genes are TRBV11-3 and TRBJ1-6, with unresolved D. Trimming cost V 0 bases and J 8 bases, with 5 bases left between them. This CDR3 region has 13 residues. From germline, CDR1 is SGHNT and CDR2 YENEEA. The CDR3 loop reads CASSLETDSPLHF. The CDR3 nucleotides read TGTGCCAGCAGCTTAGAAACGGATTCACCCCTCCACTTT.

This clone was detected once. The V gene is TRBV5-6, the J gene TRBJ2-5; D gene ambiguous. V lost 2 bases and J lost 2, with 7 bases in between. The CDR3 is made up of 13 amino acids. CDR1 is SGHDT and CDR2 is YYEEEE in the germline V gene. Here the CDR3 DNA reads TGTGCCAGCAGCTTCCTCAGGCAAGAGACCCAGTACTTC. Protein sequence: CASSFLRQETQYF.

The V call is TRBV5-1, the J call TRBJ1-6; the match to TRBD1 covers 7 bases. After removal of 2 bases from V and 6 bases from J, the junction contained 5 bases not matched to a gene. The CDR3 is made up of 15 amino acids. The germline gives CDR1 SGHRS, CDR2 YFSETQ. CDR3 bases: TGCGCCAGCAGCTTTGGCCGGGACAGTAATTCACCCCTCCACTTT. Its protein product is CASSFGRDSNSPLHF.

The chain employs TRBV29-1 and TRBJ1-4; 7 nucleotides agree with TRBD1. Germline trimming cut 5 bases from V and 5 bases from J; bases unmatched to any gene: 8. This CDR3 comprises 14 residues. CDR1 is SQVTM, CDR2 ANQGSEA, per germline. The CDR3 here is CSVLGGQLNEKLFF. As DNA, the CDR3 is TGCAGCGTTCTAGGGGGCCAGCTGAATGAAAAACTGTTTTTT.

The CDR3, as DNA: TGTGCCAGCAGCCCACAGGGGGCCGGGGAGCTGTTTTTT. Translation gives CASSPQGAGELFF. The chain couples TRBV7-9 to TRBJ2-2; the match to TRBD1 covers 8 bases. Germline V gene sequence: CDR1 SEHNR, CDR2 FQNEAQ (reference sequence). The ends lost 5 bases at V and 6 bases at J; junction bases unmatched: 2. The CDR3 is 13 amino acids.

The gene calls are TRBV9 and TRBJ2-3; 14 nucleotides align to TRBD2. There are 16 residues in the CDR3. V was clipped by 7 bases and J by 3 bases; unmatched bases: 7. Germline CDR1 is SGDLS and CDR2 is YYNGEE. The CDR3 spells CASSPTSGGDTDTQYF. The CDR3 coding sequence is TGTGCCAGCTCGCCGACTAGCGGGGGGGATACAGATACGCAGTATTTT. The variable domain in full, with the rest retrieved from reference TRBV9 and TRBJ2-3, is DSGVTQTPKHLITATGQRVTLRCSPRSGDLSVYWYQQSLDQGLQFLIQYYNGEERAKGNILERFSAQQFPDLHSELNLSSLELGDSALYFCASSPTSGGDTDTQYFGPGTRLTVL.

In its sample, this clone was seen a few times. The rearrangement links TRBV21-1 to TRBJ2-3; TRBD1 was called by the table and not checked on the DNA. TRBV21-1 is flagged as a pseudogene. The CDR3 runs 11 residues. The CDR3 protein is CASIPVDTQYF. In DNA, the CDR3 is TGTGCCAGCATCCCAGTGGATACGCAGTATTTT.

V is TRBV13 and J is TRBJ2-7, with D possibly TRBD2 on 6 matching bases. CDR1 is PRHDT, CDR2 FYEKMQ, per germline (reference sequence). The V and J ends lost 0 bases and 3 bases respectively, with 9 bases between them. The CDR3 totals 14 residues. The CDR3: CASSLGFSGYEQYF. In nucleotides, the CDR3 is TGTGCCAGCAGCTTAGGGTTTAGCGGCTACGAGCAGTACTTC.

The chain carries TRBV5-1 and TRBJ1-1; D call uncertain. Trimming pared 4 bases from V and 1 base from J, leaving 11 bases between. The CDR3 loop spans 14 amino acids. The germline V gene has CDR1 SGHRS and CDR2 YFSETQ. CDR3 in amino acids: CASSLRVANTEAFF. The CDR3 nucleotides read TGCGCCAGCAGCCTTCGGGTGGCGAACACTGAAGCTTTCTTT. Filled out from reference TRBV5-1 and TRBJ1-1, the complete variable domain reads KAGVTQTPRYLIKTRGQQVTLSCSPISGHRSVSWYQQTPGQGLQFLFEYFSETQRNKGNFPGRFSGRQFSNSRSEMNVSTLELGDSALYLCASSLRVANTEAFFGQGTRLTVV.

This clone is a singleton in its sample. The CDR3: CASSGDYRETQYF. The CDR3 DNA reads TGTGCCAGCAGTGGGGACTATCGAGAGACCCAGTACTTC. J is TRBJ2-5 and V is TRBV25-1; 7 positions match TRBD2. Trimming took 4 bases from V and 4 from J; bases not matched to a gene: 3. This CDR3 is built from 13 residues. Germline V gene sequence: CDR1 MGHDK, CDR2 SYGVNS. The full variable domain, with the rest looked up from reference TRBV25-1 and TRBJ2-5, is EADIYQTPRYLVIGTGKKITLECSQTMGHDKMYWYQQDPGMELHLIHYSYGVNSTEKGDLSSESTVSRIRTEHFPLTLESARPSHTSQYLCASSGDYRETQYFGPGTRLLVL.

The chain combines TRBV5-1 with TRBJ2-7, with D maybe TRBD1 (6 bases). The CDR3 loop spans 13 amino acids. The V and J ends lost 0 bases and 7 bases respectively, with 11 bases between them. CDR1 and CDR2 (germline): SGHRS, YFSETQ. Here the CDR3 reads CASSLGAGEEQYF. The CDR3 region has the DNA TGCGCCAGCAGCTTGGGAGCAGGGGAAGAGCAGTACTTC.

CDR3 nucleotide sequence: TGTGCCAGCAGTACCATCCACGGTCTAGCAAAAACCTACGAGCAGTACTTC. It translates to CASSTIHGLAKTYEQYF. The chain has TRBV27 and TRBJ2-7; weak D call: TRBD2 (5 bases). CDR1 is MNHEY, CDR2 SMNVEV, per germline (reference sequence). The V end was cut by 5 bases, the J end by 2 bases, with 22 bases between. This CDR3 is built from 17 residues.

This chain links TRBV5-4 with TRBJ1-5; D remains ambiguous. This CDR3 spans 12 amino acids. V lost 4 bases and J lost 4, with 6 bases in between. The germline V gene encodes CDR1 SGHNT and CDR2 YYREEE (reference sequence). CDR3 residues: CASSQDNQPQHF. The CDR3 DNA sequence: TGTGCCAGCAGCCAGGATAATCAGCCCCAGCATTTT.

The chain joins TRBV9 to TRBJ2-2; TRBD1 is a possible D gene (6 bases). Germline lookup yields CDR1 SGDLS and CDR2 YYNGEE. V was shortened by 2 bases and J by 6 bases, with 20 bases between the two germline ends. CDR3 length: 17 amino acids. In nucleotides, the CDR3 is TGTGCCAGCAGCGTCCCGGCAGACAGGCCTCTCTCCGGGGAGCTGTTTTTT. Translation gives CASSVPADRPLSGELFF.

This clone was recorded at least ten times. J is TRBJ1-4 and V is TRBV15; 7 bases match TRBD1. Germline V gives CDR1 LNHNV, CDR2 YYDKDF (reference sequence). Losses at the gene ends were 0 bases for V and 8 bases for J; bases not matched to a gene: 3. The CDR3 has 14 residues. CDR3 sequence reads: CATSRDKGAEKLFF. In nucleotides, the CDR3 is TGTGCCACCAGCAGAGATAAGGGGGCGGAAAAACTGTTTTTT.

The chain recombines TRBV10-1 with TRBJ1-2; D gene uncertain. CDR3 length: 12 residues. Trimming removed 5 bases at V and 1 base at J, with 5 bases between. CDR1 and CDR2 from the germline V gene are WNHNN and SYGVQD (reference sequence). CDR3 DNA: TGCGCCAGCAGTCATTTTAACTATGGCTACACCTTC. It specifies CASSHFNYGYTF.

The rearrangement uses TRBV10-3 and TRBJ2-5; 7 nucleotides agree with TRBD2. CDR1 and CDR2 (germline): ENHRY, SYGVKD. V trimming: 2 bases; J trimming: 5 bases; junction bases outside the gene matches: 11. This CDR3 has 16 residues. The CDR3 region has the DNA TGTGCCATCAGTGAGAAAAGGGAAGCGGGGTTGGAGACCCAGTACTTC. Translated, it gives CAISEKREAGLETQYF.

The table lists this clone with a few counts. The V and J genes are TRBV2 and TRBJ1-4; a possible D gene is TRBD1 (5 bases). This CDR3 comprises 12 residues. Germline values: CDR1 SNHLY, CDR2 FYNNEI. Trimming removed 8 bases from V and 7 bases from J, with 11 bases in between. The CDR3 reads CASARTGEKLFF. The CDR3 DNA follows: TGTGCCAGCGCGCGTACAGGTGAAAAACTGTTTTTT.

V usage is TRBV5-1 and J usage is TRBJ2-3, with 8 bases that match TRBD1. Trimming took 5 bases from V and 2 from J; bases not matched to a gene: 4. The germline V gene encodes CDR1 SGHRS and CDR2 YFSETQ. This CDR3 comprises 14 residues. The CDR3 protein is CASRPQGATDTQYF. The CDR3 DNA is TGCGCCAGCAGGCCCCAGGGGGCCACAGATACGCAGTATTTT.

The chain links TRBV10-3 to TRBJ2-2, with D perhaps matching TRBD1 (5 bases). Per the germline V gene, CDR1 is ENHRY and CDR2 is SYGVKD. The CDR3 has 13 amino acids. Trimming left V 7 bases short and J 7 bases short, with 13 bases between. DNA for the CDR3: TGTGCCATCACAGGAACTCAGGGCGGGGAGCTGTTTTTT. This sequence encodes CAITGTQGGELFF.

In this sample, this clone turned up a few times. This rearrangement joins TRBV27 to TRBJ2-7; D might be TRBD1 (6 bases). The CDR3 covers 13 residues. CDR1 is MNHEY and CDR2 is SMNVEV in the germline V gene (reference sequence). Trimming cost V 4 bases and J 1 base, with 8 bases left between them. The CDR3 sequence: CASSSGDSYEQYF. The DNA of the CDR3 is TGTGCCAGCAGTTCAGGGGATTCCTACGAGCAGTACTTC.

The chain employs TRBV7-9 and TRBJ1-3, with no clear D. V gave up 4 bases and J gave up 7 bases, with 5 bases separating them. The germline V gene has CDR1 SEHNR and CDR2 FQNEAQ (reference sequence). The CDR3 spans 11 residues. CDR3 protein: CASSSSNTIYF. The CDR3, as DNA: TGTGCCAGCAGCTCGTCGAACACCATATATTTT.

This chain joins TRBV7-9 and TRBJ1-2; D not resolved. Germline CDR1 reads SEHNR; CDR2 reads FQNEAQ (reference sequence). The V end lost 1 base, the J end lost 0 bases, and 6 bases lay between the germline ends. The CDR3 extends over 14 amino acids. This CDR3 is CASSLVSANYGYTF. In DNA form, the CDR3 reads TGTGCCAGCAGCTTAGTTTCTGCTAACTATGGCTACACCTTC.

This clone has more than one count but fewer than ten. V is TRBV7-6 and J is TRBJ1-6; no clear D gene. The CDR3 contains 15 residues. Germline V gene data show CDR1 as SGHVS and CDR2 as FNYEAQ. Between the trimmed V and J ends, which lost 5 bases and 7 bases, there was a span of 15 bases. The CDR3 region is CASSPGSAGNSPLHF. The DNA for the CDR3 is TGTGCCAGCAGCCCCGGATCCGCAGGCAATTCACCCCTCCACTTT.

The chain joins TRBV5-1 to TRBJ2-1, with D possibly TRBD2 on 6 matching bases. Germline values: CDR1 SGHRS, CDR2 YFSETQ. The CDR3 totals 14 residues. Between the trimmed V and J ends, which lost 3 bases and 7 bases, there was a span of 14 bases. CDR3 DNA: TGCGCCAGCAGCTCCGGGCTTAGCGGAAATGAGCAGTTCTTC. Its translation is CASSSGLSGNEQFF.